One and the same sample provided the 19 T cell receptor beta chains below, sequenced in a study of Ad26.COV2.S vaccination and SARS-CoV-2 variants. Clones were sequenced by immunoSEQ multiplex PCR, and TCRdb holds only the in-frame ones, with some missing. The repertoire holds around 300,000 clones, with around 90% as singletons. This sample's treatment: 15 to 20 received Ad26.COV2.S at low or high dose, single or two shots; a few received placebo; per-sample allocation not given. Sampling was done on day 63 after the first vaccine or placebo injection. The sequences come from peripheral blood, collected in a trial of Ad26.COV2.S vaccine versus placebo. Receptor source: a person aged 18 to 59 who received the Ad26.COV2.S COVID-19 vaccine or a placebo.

This CDR3 is CASSEDGQGAKNTEAFF. Written as DNA, the CDR3 is TGTGCCAGCAGTGAAGATGGACAGGGGGCGAAAAACACTGAAGCTTTCTTT. The genes are TRBV2 and TRBJ1-1; 11 nucleotides align to TRBD1. CDR3 length equals 17 residues. The trim removed 1 base at V and 2 bases at J, leaving 6 bases unmatched. In germline, CDR1 is SNHLY, CDR2 FYNNEI.

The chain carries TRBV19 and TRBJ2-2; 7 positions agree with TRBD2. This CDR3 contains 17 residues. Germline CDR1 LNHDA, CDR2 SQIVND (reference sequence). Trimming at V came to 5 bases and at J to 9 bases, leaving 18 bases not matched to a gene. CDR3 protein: CASSGLPRGSKLRELFF. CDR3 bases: TGTGCCAGTAGTGGACTACCGCGGGGGAGTAAACTTAGGGAGCTGTTTTTT.

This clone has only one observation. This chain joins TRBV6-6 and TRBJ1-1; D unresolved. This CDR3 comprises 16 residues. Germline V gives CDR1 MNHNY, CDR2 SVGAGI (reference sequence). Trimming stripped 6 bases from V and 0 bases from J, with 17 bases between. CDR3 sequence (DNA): TGTGCCAGCAGCCCTCCAGCAGACTCCATGAACACTGAAGCTTTCTTT. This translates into CASSPPADSMNTEAFF.

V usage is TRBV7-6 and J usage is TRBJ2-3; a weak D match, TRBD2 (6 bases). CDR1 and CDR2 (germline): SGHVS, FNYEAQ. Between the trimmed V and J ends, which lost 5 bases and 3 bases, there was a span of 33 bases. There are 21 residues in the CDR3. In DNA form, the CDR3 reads TGTGCCAGCAGCAGAAAGTTATTACCTCGAGAGGGCAGGGAGGTGACAGATACGCAGTATTTT. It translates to CASSRKLLPREGREVTDTQYF.

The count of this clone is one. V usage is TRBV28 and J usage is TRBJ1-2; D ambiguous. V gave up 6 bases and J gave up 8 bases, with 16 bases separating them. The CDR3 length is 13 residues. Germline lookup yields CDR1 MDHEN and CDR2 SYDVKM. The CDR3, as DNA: TGTGCCAGCAGCCCACGGCAGTCCTGGGGCTACACCTTC. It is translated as CASSPRQSWGYTF.

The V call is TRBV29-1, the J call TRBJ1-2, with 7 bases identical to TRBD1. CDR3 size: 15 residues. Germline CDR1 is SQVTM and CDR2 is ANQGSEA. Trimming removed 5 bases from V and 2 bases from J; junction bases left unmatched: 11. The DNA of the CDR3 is TGCAGCGTTCGACGCACTACAGGGGTCAACTATGGCTACACCTTC. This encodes CSVRRTTGVNYGYTF.

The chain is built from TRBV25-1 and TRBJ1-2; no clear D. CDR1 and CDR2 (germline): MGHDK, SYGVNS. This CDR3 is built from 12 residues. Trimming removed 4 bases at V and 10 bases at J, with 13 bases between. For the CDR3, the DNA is TGTGCCAGCAGTGGACCTAAGGGAGTCTACACCTTC. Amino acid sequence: CASSGPKGVYTF.

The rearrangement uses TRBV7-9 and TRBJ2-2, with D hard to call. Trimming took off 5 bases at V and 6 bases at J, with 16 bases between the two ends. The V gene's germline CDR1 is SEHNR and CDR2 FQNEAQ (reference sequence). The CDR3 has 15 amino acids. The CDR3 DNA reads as TGTGCCAGCAGCCCGGGTCTAGAGATTCCCGGGGAGCTGTTTTTT. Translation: CASSPGLEIPGELFF.

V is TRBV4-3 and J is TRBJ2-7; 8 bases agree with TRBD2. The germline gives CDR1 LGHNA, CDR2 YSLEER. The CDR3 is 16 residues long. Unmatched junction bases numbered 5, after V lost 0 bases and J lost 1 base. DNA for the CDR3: TGCGCCAGCAGCCAAGAACCGGGACTAGATTCCTACGAGCAGTACTTC. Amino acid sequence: CASSQEPGLDSYEQYF.

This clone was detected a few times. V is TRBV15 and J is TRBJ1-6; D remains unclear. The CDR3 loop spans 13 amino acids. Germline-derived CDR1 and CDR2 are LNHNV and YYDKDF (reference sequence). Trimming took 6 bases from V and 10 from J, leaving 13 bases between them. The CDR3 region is CATRVRVSSPLHF. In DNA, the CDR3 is TGTGCCACCAGAGTCCGCGTAAGCTCACCCCTCCACTTT. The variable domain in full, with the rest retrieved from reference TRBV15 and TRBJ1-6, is DAMVIQNPRYQVTQFGKPVTLSCSQTLNHNVMYWYQQKSSQAPKLLFHYYDKDFNNEADTPDNFQSRRPNTSFCFLDIRSPGLGDTAMYLCATRVRVSSPLHFGNGTRLTVT.

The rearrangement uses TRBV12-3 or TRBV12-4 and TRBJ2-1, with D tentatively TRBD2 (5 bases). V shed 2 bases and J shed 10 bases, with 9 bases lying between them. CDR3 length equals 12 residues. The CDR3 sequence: CASSLYQREQFF. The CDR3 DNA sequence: TGTGCCAGCAGTTTATACCAGCGGGAGCAGTTCTTC.

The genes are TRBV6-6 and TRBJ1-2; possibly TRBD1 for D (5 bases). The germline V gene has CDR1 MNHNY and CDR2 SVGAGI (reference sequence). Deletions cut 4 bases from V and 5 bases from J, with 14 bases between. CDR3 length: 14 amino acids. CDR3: CASSSSREWYGYTF. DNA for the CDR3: TGTGCCAGCAGTTCCTCCAGGGAATGGTATGGCTACACCTTC.

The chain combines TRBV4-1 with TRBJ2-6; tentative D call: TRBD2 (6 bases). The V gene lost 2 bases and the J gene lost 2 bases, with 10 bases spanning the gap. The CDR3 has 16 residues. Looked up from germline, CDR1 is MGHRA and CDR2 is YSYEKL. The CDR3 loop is CASSQSWGAGANVLTF. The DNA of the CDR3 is TGCGCCAGCAGCCAATCATGGGGGGCTGGGGCCAACGTCCTGACTTTC.

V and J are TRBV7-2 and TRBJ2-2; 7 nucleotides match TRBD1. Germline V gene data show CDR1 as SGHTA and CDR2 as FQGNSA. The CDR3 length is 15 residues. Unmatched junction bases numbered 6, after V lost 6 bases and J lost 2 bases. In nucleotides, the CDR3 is TGTGCCAGCAGACTAGACAGGGCCAACACCGGGGAGCTGTTTTTT. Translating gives CASRLDRANTGELFF.

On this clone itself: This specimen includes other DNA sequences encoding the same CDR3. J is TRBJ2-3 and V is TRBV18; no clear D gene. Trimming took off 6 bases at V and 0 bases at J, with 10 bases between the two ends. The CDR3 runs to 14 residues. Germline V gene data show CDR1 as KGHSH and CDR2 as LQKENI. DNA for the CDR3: TGTGCCAGCTCCCCAACAGCTAGCACAGATACGCAGTATTTT. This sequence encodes CASSPTASTDTQYF.

The DNA for the CDR3 is TGTGCCAGCAGAGCGCAGGGGATCCTATGGGAGTACTTC. Amino acids: CASRAQGILWEYF. The genes are TRBV28 and TRBJ2-7; tentative D call: TRBD1 (6 bases). V gave up 6 bases and J gave up 11 bases, with 20 bases separating them. The CDR3 spans 13 residues. Germline assignment: CDR1 MDHEN and CDR2 SYDVKM.

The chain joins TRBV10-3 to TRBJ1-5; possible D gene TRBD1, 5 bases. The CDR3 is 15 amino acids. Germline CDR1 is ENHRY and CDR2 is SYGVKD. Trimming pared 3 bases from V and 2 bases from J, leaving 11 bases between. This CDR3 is CAISDRRGRNQPQHF. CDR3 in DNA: TGTGCCATCAGTGACCGAAGGGGCCGCAATCAGCCCCAGCATTTT.

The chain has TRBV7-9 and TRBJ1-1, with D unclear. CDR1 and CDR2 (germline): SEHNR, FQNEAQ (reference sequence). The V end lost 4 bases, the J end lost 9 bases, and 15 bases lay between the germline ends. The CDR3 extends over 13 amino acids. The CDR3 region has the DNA TGTGCCAGCAGCTCGGCCCCTTTGGTGAAAGCTTTCTTT. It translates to CASSSAPLVKAFF.

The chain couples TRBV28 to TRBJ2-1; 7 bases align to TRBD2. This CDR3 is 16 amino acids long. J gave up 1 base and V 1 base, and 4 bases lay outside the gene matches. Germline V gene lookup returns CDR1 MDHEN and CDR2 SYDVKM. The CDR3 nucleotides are TGTGCCAGCAGTTTATCACGGGGAGGGTCCTACAATGAGCAGTTCTTC. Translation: CASSLSRGGSYNEQFF. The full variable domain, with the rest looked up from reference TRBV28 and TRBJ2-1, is DVKVTQSSRYLVKRTGEKVFLECVQDMDHENMFWYRQDPGLGLRLIYFSYDVKMKEKGDIPEGYSVSREKKERFSLILESASTNQTSMYLCASSLSRGGSYNEQFFGPGTRLTVL.